This T cell receptor (beta chain) appears in the sequencing data of a study of blood T cell repertoires in COVID-19. TCRdb's copy holds only in-frame clones and misses some; the assay was immunoSEQ multiplex PCR. This sample carries around 380,000 clones, roughly four fifths of them seen once, and the ten largest clones take over 0.95%. Germline-derived CDR1 and CDR2 are SGHRS and YFSETQ. This CDR3 has 17 amino acids. V gave up 0 bases and J gave up 2 bases; unmatched junction bases: 5. This sequence was found in a human donor with acute or convalescent COVID-19. The donor label of this sample is uncertain. The genes are TRBV5-1 and TRBJ2-5; 12 bases agree with TRBD2. Sequencing was carried out using peripheral blood. The DNA of the CDR3 is TGCGCCAGCAGCTTGGCCCTAGCGGGGGGGCGTCAAGAGACCCAGTACTTC. This gives the protein CASSLALAGGRQETQYF.